The 23 T cell receptor beta chains presented below share a single source sample, sequenced in a study of cytomegalovirus exposure and HLA in healthy donors. The PCR had 60 Vbeta and 13 Jbeta primers. The repertoire was sequenced with immunoSEQ multiplex PCR; TCRdb's copy has only in-frame clones and lacks some. The sample includes fewer than 110,000 clones, over 60% seen only once; the top ten take roughly 4.2%. Input material: PBMCs. The receptors originated from a male donor in good health and CMV-seronegative.

Of note for this clone: One base separates it from a far larger clone, so it is likely a read error. Other DNA sequences in this sample translate to the same CDR3. The chain has TRBV5-1 and TRBJ2-7, with D possibly matching TRBD2 (5 bases). Germline loops: CDR1 SGHRS, CDR2 YFSETQ. This CDR3 spans 13 amino acids. This CDR3 is CASSFSGSYEQYF. CDR3 nucleotide sequence: TGCGCTAGCAGCTTCTCGGGGAGCTACGAGCAGTACTTC.

The chain has TRBV4-1 and TRBJ2-1, with 14 bases fitting TRBD2. Germline values: CDR1 MGHRA, CDR2 YSYEKL. The CDR3 has 16 amino acids. With V trimmed by 2 bases and J by 8 bases, 5 bases remained unmatched. The DNA for the CDR3 is TGCGCCAGCAGCCAACCGACTAGCGGGAGGGCCTATGAGCAGTTCTTC. It is translated as CASSQPTSGRAYEQFF.

V gene TRBV5-1 combines with J gene TRBJ2-7; 13 bases align to TRBD2. Germline values: CDR1 SGHRS, CDR2 YFSETQ. CDR3 length: 17 residues. The V segment lost 1 base and the J segment 4 bases; nucleotides outside the gene matches: 8. The CDR3 nucleotides are TGCGCCAGCAGCTTGCGCCCCGGGACTAGCGGGAATTACGAGCAGTACTTC. This sequence encodes CASSLRPGTSGNYEQYF.

The genes are TRBV19 and TRBJ2-5; 9 bases agree with TRBD2. Germline CDR1 is LNHDA and CDR2 is SQIVND (reference sequence). The CDR3 is 14 residues long. V trimming: 7 bases; J trimming: 5 bases; junction bases outside the gene matches: 8. This CDR3 is CASKAGGPRETQYF. The CDR3 DNA follows: TGTGCCAGTAAGGCGGGAGGGCCGCGGGAGACCCAGTACTTC.

In this sample, this clone turned up a few times. The chain combines TRBV28 with TRBJ2-6; D is ambiguous. The CDR3 is 15 amino acids. From germline, CDR1 is MDHEN and CDR2 SYDVKM. V lost 7 bases to trimming and J lost 0 bases, with 10 bases between them. In nucleotides, the CDR3 is TGTGCCAGCACTATCCCCCGCTCTGGGGCCAACGTCCTGACTTTC. As protein: CASTIPRSGANVLTF.

This chain connects TRBV7-2 to TRBJ1-1; 8 bases map to TRBD1. After removal of 5 bases from V and 4 bases from J, the junction contained 9 bases not matched to a gene. CDR3 length: 15 residues. Germline-derived CDR1 and CDR2 are SGHTA and FQGNSA. CDR3 region: CASSPTQGVGTEAFF. In DNA, the CDR3 is TGTGCCAGCAGCCCCACACAGGGGGTCGGCACTGAAGCTTTCTTT.

This clone has a handful of counts. The chain combines TRBV28 with TRBJ1-5; 10 bases line up with TRBD1. V shed 7 bases, J shed 1 base, and the junction held 4 bases outside the gene matches. Germline V gene sequence: CDR1 MDHEN, CDR2 SYDVKM. The CDR3 length is 15 residues. The DNA of the CDR3 is TGTGCCAGCACCAGGGACAGGGGAAGCAATCAGCCCCAGCATTTT. Translated, it gives CASTRDRGSNQPQHF.

J is TRBJ2-5 and V is TRBV9, with TRBD2 matching 8 bases. The germline V gene has CDR1 SGDLS and CDR2 YYNGEE. The CDR3 loop spans 15 amino acids. V was pared by 4 bases and J by 2 bases, with 7 bases of the junction left unmatched. CDR3 sequence (DNA): TGTGCCAGCAGCCACGGACTAGCTGTGCAAGAGACCCAGTACTTC. This codes for CASSHGLAVQETQYF.

Only one count was recorded for this clone. In nucleotides, the CDR3 is TGTGCCAGCAGCGCCGCTAGCGGGAGTCCGTTAGATACGCAGTATTTT. This codes for CASSAASGSPLDTQYF. The chain links TRBV9 to TRBJ2-3; 10 positions match TRBD2. Germline-derived CDR1 and CDR2 are SGDLS and YYNGEE. Trimming removed 3 bases from V and 5 bases from J; junction bases left unmatched: 9. This CDR3 region has 16 residues.

This chain joins TRBV11-2 and TRBJ1-1, with 9 bases aligning to TRBD1. Per germline, CDR1 SGHAT and CDR2 FQNNGV. V was pared by 5 bases and J by 4 bases, with 8 bases of the junction left unmatched. This CDR3 is 15 amino acids long. The CDR3 sequence is CASSGRQGVSTEAFF. In DNA, the CDR3 is TGTGCCAGCAGCGGAAGACAGGGGGTGAGCACTGAAGCTTTCTTT. The full variable domain, its missing parts supplied by reference TRBV11-2 and TRBJ1-1, is EAGVAQSPRYKIIEKRQSVAFWCNPISGHATLYWYQQILGQGPKLLIQFQNNGVVDDSQLPKDRFSAERLKGVDSTLKIQPAKLEDSAVYLCASSGRQGVSTEAFFGQGTRLTVV.

The genes are TRBV5-8 and TRBJ2-7; TRBD2 matches at 13 bases. V lost 4 bases and J lost 3; bases outside the gene matches: 7. The germline CDR1 and CDR2 sequences are SGHTS and YDEGEE. The CDR3 contains 16 residues. CDR3 amino acids: CASSATSGRALYEQYF. CDR3 in DNA: TGTGCCAGCAGCGCTACTAGCGGGAGGGCCCTCTACGAGCAGTACTTC.

The rearrangement joins TRBV19 to TRBJ2-4; perhaps TRBD2 as D (7 bases). The germline CDR1 and CDR2 sequences are LNHDA and SQIVND (reference sequence). V lost 5 bases and J lost 1, with 18 bases in between. This CDR3 region has 17 residues. The CDR3 bases are TGTGCCAGTAGTCCCCCTAGGGGGGGCAGTGCCAAAAACATTCAGTACTTC. It encodes CASSPPRGGSAKNIQYF.

The chain couples TRBV7-9 to TRBJ1-1; no clear D gene. Germline-derived CDR1 and CDR2 are SEHNR and FQNEAQ (reference sequence). Trimming removed 0 bases from V and 0 bases from J, with 5 bases in between. The CDR3 consists of 14 residues. The CDR3 bases are TGTGCCAGCAGCTTAGCCGGGGTGAACACTGAAGCTTTCTTT. This gives the protein CASSLAGVNTEAFF.

This clone was seen more than once but under ten times. The chain uses TRBV2 and TRBJ2-1, with a weak D call TRBD2 (6 bases). V was shortened by 9 bases and J by 6 bases, with 15 bases between the two germline ends. CDR3 size: 13 residues. Germline values: CDR1 SNHLY, CDR2 FYNNEI. The CDR3 spells CARSKDGGNEQFF. In nucleotides, the CDR3 is TGTGCCAGAAGCAAGGACGGGGGCAATGAGCAGTTCTTC.

The V gene is TRBV27, the J gene TRBJ2-7, with D tentatively TRBD2 (5 bases). This CDR3 is 14 amino acids long. Germline V lookup: CDR1 MNHEY, CDR2 SMNVEV (reference sequence). The V end lost 6 bases, the J end lost 1 base, and 13 bases lay between the germline ends. The CDR3 region is CASSFTRASYEQYF. CDR3 coding DNA: TGTGCCAGCAGCTTCACGCGGGCGTCCTACGAGCAGTACTTC.

This clone was observed a few times. The rearrangement links TRBV5-8 to TRBJ2-1; no clear D gene. The germline V gene has CDR1 SGHTS and CDR2 YDEGEE. V was pared by 0 bases and J by 12 bases, with 10 bases between. There are 12 residues in the CDR3. For the CDR3, the DNA is TGTGCCAGCAGCTTGGCCGGGTCGGGGCAGTTCTTC. This translates into CASSLAGSGQFF.

The rearrangement joins TRBV6-5 to TRBJ2-1; TRBD2 agrees at 10 bases. The CDR3 loop spans 15 amino acids. Germline loops: CDR1 MNHEY, CDR2 SVGAGI. The V and J ends lost 6 bases and 4 bases, in that order; junction bases with no gene match: 6. CDR3 sequence: CASSGGLAVYNEQFF. For the CDR3, the DNA is TGTGCCAGCAGCGGCGGACTAGCGGTATACAATGAGCAGTTCTTC.

In its sample, this clone was seen a few times. The chain carries TRBV19 and TRBJ1-2, with 7 bases identical to TRBD1. The V gene end was trimmed by 9 bases and the J gene end by 1 base; junction bases not matched to a gene: 8. From germline, CDR1 is LNHDA and CDR2 SQIVND (reference sequence). The CDR3 totals 14 residues. CDR3 protein: CASRRQGDNYGYTF. The CDR3 bases are TGTGCCAGCAGAAGACAGGGAGATAACTATGGCTACACCTTC.

The CDR3 coding sequence is TGTGCCAGCAGCTTAGGTCTAGAGACCCAGTACTTC. Translated, it gives CASSLGLETQYF. The chain couples TRBV11-2 to TRBJ2-5; D gene uncertain. Germline V gives CDR1 SGHAT, CDR2 FQNNGV. Trimming pared 1 base from V and 4 bases from J, leaving 4 bases between. This CDR3 spans 12 amino acids.

This clone was picked up one time. The CDR3 sequence: CASSLGTSGTYEQYF. The CDR3 DNA follows: TGTGCCAGCAGCCTCGGGACTAGCGGGACTTACGAGCAGTACTTC. The V and J genes are TRBV11-2 and TRBJ2-7, with 13 bases matching TRBD2. The length of the CDR3 is 15 residues. Losses at the gene ends were 5 bases for V and 4 bases for J; bases not matched to a gene: 5. Germline V gene sequence: CDR1 SGHAT, CDR2 FQNNGV.

The chain has TRBV28 and TRBJ2-3; 9 bases are shared with TRBD2. Germline CDR1 MDHEN, CDR2 SYDVKM. CDR3 length: 15 residues. The J segment lost 0 bases and the V segment lost 4 bases, leaving 2 bases of the junction unmatched. The CDR3 sequence: CASSSSGMSTDTQYF. CDR3 bases: TGTGCCAGCAGTTCTAGCGGGATGAGCACAGATACGCAGTATTTT.

V usage is TRBV19 and J usage is TRBJ1-2; D is ambiguous. Trimming took 5 bases from V and 0 from J, leaving 13 bases between them. The CDR3 runs to 15 residues. CDR1 and CDR2 from the germline V gene are LNHDA and SQIVND (reference sequence). This chain's CDR3 is CASSHLIATNYGYTF. CDR3 DNA sequence: TGTGCCAGTAGTCACTTGATCGCCACTAACTATGGCTACACCTTC.

This chain uses TRBV10-1 with TRBJ1-2, with TRBD1 identical over 8 bases. The CDR3 runs to 13 residues. The V and J ends lost 4 bases and 8 bases, in that order; junction bases with no gene match: 6. CDR1 and CDR2 from the germline V gene are WNHNN and SYGVQD (reference sequence). For the CDR3, the DNA is TGCGCCAGCAGTGGGACAGGGTTGAGGGGCTACACCTTC. This codes for CASSGTGLRGYTF.